This T cell receptor (beta chain) was sequenced in a study of neurological immune-mediated disorders. Findings and caveats of the study: When repertoires were grouped phylogenetically, those of 18 of 34 multiple sclerosis patients fell into one related-CDR3 cluster, a possible signature.

2 million unsorted PBMCs were stored in RNAlater at -80 °C before RNA extraction. The CDR3 is 14 amino acids. Per the germline V gene, CDR1 is SEHNR and CDR2 is FQNEAQ (reference sequence). V shed 5 bases, J shed 3 bases, and the junction held 3 bases outside the gene matches. In its sample, this clonotype was seen many times. Its matching antigen is unknown. Synthesis of cDNA was carried out by template-switch 5'RACE. The reaction used 10-nucleotide random UMIs. Each CDR3 protein is one row after TCRdb ran MiXCR on the 5' RACE reads. The sample holds more than 60,000 distinct CDR3 sequences, around 3.8% seen once.

This chain connects TRBV7-9 to TRBJ2-2, with 7 bases matching TRBD1. The source of this sequence is a woman aged 50 to 60 with multiple sclerosis. The sequenced sample consisted of PBMCs. DNA for the CDR3: TGTGCCAGCAGCCGGGACAGCTACACCGGGGAGCTGTTTTTT. This sequence encodes CASSRDSYTGELFF.